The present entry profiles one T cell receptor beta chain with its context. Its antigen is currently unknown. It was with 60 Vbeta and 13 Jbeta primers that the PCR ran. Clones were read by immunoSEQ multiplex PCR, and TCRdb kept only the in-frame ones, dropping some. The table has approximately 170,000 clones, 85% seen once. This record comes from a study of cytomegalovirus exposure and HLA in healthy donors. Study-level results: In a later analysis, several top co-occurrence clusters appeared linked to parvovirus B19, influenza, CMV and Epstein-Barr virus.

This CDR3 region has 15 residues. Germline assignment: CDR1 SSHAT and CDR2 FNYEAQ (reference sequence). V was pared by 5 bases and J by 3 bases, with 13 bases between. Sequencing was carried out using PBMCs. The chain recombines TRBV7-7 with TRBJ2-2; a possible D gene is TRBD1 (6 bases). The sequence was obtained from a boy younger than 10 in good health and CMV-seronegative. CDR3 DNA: TGTGCCAGCAGCCCGGGTCAGGGGCACACCGGGGAGCTGTTTTTT. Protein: CASSPGQGHTGELFF. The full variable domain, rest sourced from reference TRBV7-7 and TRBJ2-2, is GAGVSQSPRYKVTKRGQDVTLRCDPISSHATLYWYQQALGQGPEFLTYFNYEAQPDKSGLPSDRFSAERPEGSISTLTIQRTEQRDSAMYRCASSPGQGHTGELFFGEGSRLTVL.